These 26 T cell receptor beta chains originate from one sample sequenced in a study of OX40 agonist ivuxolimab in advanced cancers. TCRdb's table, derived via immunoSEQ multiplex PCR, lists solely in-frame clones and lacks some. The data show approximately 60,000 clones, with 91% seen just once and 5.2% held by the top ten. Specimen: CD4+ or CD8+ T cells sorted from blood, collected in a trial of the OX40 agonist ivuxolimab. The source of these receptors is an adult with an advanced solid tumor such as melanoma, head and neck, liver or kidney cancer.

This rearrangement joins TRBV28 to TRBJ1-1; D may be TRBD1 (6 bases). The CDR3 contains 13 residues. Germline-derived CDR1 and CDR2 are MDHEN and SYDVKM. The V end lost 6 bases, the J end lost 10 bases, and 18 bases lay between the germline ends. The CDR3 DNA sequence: TGTGCCAGCAGCCCGACAGGCCCAAGGGGAGCTTTCTTT. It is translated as CASSPTGPRGAFF.

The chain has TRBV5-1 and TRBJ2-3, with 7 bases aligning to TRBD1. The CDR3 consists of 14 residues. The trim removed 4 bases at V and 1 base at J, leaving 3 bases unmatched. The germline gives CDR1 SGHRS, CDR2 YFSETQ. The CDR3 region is CASSTGQGTDTQYF. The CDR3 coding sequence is TGCGCCAGCAGCACCGGACAGGGCACAGATACGCAGTATTTT.

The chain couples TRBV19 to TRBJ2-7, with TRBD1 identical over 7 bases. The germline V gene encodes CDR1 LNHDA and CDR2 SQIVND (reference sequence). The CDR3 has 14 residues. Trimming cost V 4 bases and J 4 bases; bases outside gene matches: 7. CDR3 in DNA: TGTGCCAGTAGTACACCGGGACAGAATTACGAGCAGTACTTC. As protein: CASSTPGQNYEQYF.

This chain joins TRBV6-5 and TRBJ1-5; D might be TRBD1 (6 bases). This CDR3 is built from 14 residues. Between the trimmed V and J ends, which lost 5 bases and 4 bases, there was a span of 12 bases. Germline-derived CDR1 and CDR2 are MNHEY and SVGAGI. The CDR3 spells CASSRQGLNQPQHF. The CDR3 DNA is TGTGCCAGCAGTAGGCAGGGGTTAAATCAGCCCCAGCATTTT.

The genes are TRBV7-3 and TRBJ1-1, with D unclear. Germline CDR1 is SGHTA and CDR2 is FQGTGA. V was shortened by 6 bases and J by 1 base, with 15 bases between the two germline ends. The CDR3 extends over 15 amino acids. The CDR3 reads CASRAQRTRNTEAFF. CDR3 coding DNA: TGTGCCAGCAGGGCTCAAAGAACACGGAACACTGAAGCTTTCTTT.

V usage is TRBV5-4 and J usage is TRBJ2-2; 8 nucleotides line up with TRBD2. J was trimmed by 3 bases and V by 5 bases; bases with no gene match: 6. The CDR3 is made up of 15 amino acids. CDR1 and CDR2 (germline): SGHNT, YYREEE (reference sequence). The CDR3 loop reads CASSRIGGDTGELFF. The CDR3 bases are TGTGCCAGCAGTCGAATCGGGGGGGACACCGGGGAGCTGTTTTTT.

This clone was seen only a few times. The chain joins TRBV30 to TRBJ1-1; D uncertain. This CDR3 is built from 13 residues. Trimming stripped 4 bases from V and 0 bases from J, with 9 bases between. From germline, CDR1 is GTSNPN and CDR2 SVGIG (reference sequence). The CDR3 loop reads CAWILGLNTEAFF. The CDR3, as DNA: TGTGCCTGGATTCTAGGACTGAACACTGAAGCTTTCTTT. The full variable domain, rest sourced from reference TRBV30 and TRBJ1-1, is SQTIHQWPATLVQPVGSPLSLECTVEGTSNPNLYWYRQAAGRGLQLLFYSVGIGQISSEVPQNLSASRPQDRQFILSSKKLLLSDSGFYLCAWILGLNTEAFFGQGTRLTVV.

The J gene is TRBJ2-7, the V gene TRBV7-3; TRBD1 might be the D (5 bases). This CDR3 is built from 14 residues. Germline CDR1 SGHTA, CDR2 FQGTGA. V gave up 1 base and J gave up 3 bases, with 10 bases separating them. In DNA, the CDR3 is TGTGCCAGCAGCTTAAGTCGGACAAGCTACGAGCAGTACTTC. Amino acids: CASSLSRTSYEQYF.

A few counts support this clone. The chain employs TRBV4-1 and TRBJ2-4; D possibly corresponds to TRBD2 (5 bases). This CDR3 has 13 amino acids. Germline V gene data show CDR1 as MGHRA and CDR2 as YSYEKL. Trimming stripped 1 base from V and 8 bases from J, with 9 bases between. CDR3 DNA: TGCGCCAGCAGCCAAGTGTGGGGAGACATTCAGTACTTC. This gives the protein CASSQVWGDIQYF.

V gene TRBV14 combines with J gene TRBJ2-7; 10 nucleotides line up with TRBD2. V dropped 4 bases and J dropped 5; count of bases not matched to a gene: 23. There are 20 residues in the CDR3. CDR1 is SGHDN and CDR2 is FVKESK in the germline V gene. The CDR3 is CASSRRQARGSGRSPHEQYF. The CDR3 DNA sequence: TGTGCCAGCAGCCGACGACAGGCAAGAGGTAGCGGGAGGTCCCCACACGAGCAGTACTTC.

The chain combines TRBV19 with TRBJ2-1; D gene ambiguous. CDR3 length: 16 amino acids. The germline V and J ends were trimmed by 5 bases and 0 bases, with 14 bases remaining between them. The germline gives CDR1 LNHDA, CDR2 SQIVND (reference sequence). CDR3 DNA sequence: TGTGCCAGTAGTCCCACCAGCAGTTACTCCTACAATGAGCAGTTCTTC. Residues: CASSPTSSYSYNEQFF.

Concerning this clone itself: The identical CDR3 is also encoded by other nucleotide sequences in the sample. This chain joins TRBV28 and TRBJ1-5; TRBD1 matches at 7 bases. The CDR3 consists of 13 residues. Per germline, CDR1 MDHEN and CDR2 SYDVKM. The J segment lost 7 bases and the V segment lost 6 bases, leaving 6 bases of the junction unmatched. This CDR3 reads CASRRQGSQPQHF. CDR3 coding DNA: TGTGCCAGCAGGAGACAGGGATCCCAGCCCCAGCATTTT. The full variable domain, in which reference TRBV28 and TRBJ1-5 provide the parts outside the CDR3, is DVKVTQSSRYLVKRTGEKVFLECVQDMDHENMFWYRQDPGLGLRLIYFSYDVKMKEKGDIPEGYSVSREKKERFSLILESASTNQTSMYLCASRRQGSQPQHFGDGTRLSIL.

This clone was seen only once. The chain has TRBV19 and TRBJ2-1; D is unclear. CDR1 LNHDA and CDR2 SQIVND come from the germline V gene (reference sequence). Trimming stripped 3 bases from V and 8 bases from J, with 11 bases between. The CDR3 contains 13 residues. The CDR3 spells CASSMAPQYEQFF. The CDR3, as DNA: TGTGCCAGTAGTATGGCCCCTCAATATGAGCAGTTCTTC. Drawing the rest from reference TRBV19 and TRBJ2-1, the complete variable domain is DGGITQSPKYLFRKEGQNVTLSCEQNLNHDAMYWYRQDPGQGLRLIYYSQIVNDFQKGDIAEGYSVSREKKESFPLTVTSAQKNPTAFYLCASSMAPQYEQFFGPGTRLTVL.

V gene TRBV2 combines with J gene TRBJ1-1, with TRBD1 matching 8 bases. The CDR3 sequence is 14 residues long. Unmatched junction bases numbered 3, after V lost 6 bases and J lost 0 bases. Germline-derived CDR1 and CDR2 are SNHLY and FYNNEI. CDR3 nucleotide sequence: TGTGCCAGCAGCGTCAGGGGGCTGAACACTGAAGCTTTCTTT. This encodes CASSVRGLNTEAFF.

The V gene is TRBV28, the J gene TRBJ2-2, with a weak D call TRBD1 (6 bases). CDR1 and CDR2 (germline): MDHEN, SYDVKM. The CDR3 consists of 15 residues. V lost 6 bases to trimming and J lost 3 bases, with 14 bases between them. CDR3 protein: CASSIRQAYTGELFF. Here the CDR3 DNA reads TGTGCCAGCAGCATTCGACAGGCATACACCGGGGAGCTGTTTTTT. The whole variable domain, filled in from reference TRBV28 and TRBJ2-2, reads DVKVTQSSRYLVKRTGEKVFLECVQDMDHENMFWYRQDPGLGLRLIYFSYDVKMKEKGDIPEGYSVSREKKERFSLILESASTNQTSMYLCASSIRQAYTGELFFGEGSRLTVL.

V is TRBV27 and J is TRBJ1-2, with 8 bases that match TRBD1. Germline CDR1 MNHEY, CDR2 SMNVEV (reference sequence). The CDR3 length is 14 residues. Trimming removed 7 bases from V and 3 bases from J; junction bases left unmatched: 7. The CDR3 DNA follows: TGTGCCAGCACTCGGGCAGGGGGCGACTATGGCTACACCTTC. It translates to CASTRAGGDYGYTF.

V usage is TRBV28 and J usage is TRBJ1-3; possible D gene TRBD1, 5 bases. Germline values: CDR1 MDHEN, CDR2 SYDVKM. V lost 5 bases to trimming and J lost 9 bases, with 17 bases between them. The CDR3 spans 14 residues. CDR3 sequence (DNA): TGTGCCAGCAGTGGGACCCCGAAACTGGGCACCATATATTTT. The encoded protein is CASSGTPKLGTIYF.

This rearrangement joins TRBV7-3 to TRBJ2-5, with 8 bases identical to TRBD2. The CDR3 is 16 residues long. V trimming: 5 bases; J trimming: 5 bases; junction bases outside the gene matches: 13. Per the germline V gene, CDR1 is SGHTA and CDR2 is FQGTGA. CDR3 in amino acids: CASSQNPAGVGETQYF. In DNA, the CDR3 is TGTGCCAGCAGCCAAAATCCAGCGGGAGTAGGGGAGACCCAGTACTTC. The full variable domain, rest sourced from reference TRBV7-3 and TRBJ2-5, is GAGVSQTPSNKVTEKGKYVELRCDPISGHTALYWYRQSLGQGPEFLIYFQGTGAADDSGLPNDRFFAVRPEGSVSTLKIQRTERGDSAVYLCASSQNPAGVGETQYFGPGTRLLVL.

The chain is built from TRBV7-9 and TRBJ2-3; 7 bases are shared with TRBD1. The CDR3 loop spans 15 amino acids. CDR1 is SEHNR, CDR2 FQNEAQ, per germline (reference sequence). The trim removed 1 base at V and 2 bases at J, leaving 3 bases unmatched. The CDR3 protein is CASSLGQGTTDTQYF. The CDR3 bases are TGTGCCAGCAGCTTAGGACAGGGAACCACAGATACGCAGTATTTT.

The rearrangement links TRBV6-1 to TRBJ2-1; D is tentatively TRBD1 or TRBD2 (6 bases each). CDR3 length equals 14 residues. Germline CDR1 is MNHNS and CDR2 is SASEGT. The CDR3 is CASKEGGSYNEQFF. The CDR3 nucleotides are TGTGCTTCGAAAGAAGGGGGGTCCTACAATGAGCAGTTCTTC.

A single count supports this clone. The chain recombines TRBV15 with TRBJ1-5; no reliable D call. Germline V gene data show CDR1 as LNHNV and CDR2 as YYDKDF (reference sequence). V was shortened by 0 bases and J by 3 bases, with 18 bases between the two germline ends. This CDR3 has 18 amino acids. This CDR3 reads CATSRDIKAEGNNQPQHF. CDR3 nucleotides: TGTGCCACCAGCAGAGATATAAAGGCCGAGGGCAACAATCAGCCCCAGCATTTT. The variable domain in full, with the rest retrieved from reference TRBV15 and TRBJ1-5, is DAMVIQNPRYQVTQFGKPVTLSCSQTLNHNVMYWYQQKSSQAPKLLFHYYDKDFNNEADTPDNFQSRRPNTSFCFLDIRSPGLGDTAMYLCATSRDIKAEGNNQPQHFGDGTRLSIL.

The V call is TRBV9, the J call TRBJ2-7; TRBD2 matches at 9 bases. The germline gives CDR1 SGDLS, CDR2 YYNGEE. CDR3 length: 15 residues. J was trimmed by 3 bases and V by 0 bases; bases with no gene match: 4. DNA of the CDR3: TGTGCCAGCAGCGTAGCTAGCGGGGCGCTCTACGAGCAGTACTTC. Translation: CASSVASGALYEQYF.

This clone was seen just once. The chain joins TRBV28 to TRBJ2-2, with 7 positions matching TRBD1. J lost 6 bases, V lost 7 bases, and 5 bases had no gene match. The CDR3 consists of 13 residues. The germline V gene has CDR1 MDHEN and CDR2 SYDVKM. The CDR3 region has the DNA TGTGCCAGCATCCCCCAGGGGGCCGGGGAGCTGTTTTTT. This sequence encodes CASIPQGAGELFF.

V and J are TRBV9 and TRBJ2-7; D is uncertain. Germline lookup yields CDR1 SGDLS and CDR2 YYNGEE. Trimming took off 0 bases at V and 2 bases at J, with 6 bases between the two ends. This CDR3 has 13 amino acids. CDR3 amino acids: CASSVDSTYEQYF. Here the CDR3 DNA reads TGTGCCAGCAGCGTAGACAGTACCTACGAGCAGTACTTC. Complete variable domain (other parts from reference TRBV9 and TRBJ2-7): DSGVTQTPKHLITATGQRVTLRCSPRSGDLSVYWYQQSLDQGLQFLIQYYNGEERAKGNILERFSAQQFPDLHSELNLSSLELGDSALYFCASSVDSTYEQYFGPGTRLTVT.

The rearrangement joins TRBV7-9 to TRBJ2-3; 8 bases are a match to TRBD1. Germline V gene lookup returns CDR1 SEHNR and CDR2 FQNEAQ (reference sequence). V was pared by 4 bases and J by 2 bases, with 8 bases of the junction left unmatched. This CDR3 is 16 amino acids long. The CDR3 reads CASSSGTGRTTDTQYF. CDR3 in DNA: TGTGCCAGCAGCTCCGGGACAGGACGAACCACAGATACGCAGTATTTT. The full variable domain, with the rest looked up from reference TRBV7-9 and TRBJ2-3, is DTGVSQNPRHKITKRGQNVTFRCDPISEHNRLYWYRQTLGQGPEFLTYFQNEAQLEKSRLLSDRFSAERPKGSFSTLEIQRTEQGDSAMYLCASSSGTGRTTDTQYFGPGTRLTVL.

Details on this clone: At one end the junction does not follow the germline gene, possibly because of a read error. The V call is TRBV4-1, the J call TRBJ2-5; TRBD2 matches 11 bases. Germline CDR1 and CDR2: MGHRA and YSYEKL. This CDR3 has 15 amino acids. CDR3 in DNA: TGCGCCAGCAGCCAGACTAGCGGGAACCAGGAGACCCAGTACTTC. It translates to CASSQTSGNQETQYF.